Sequencing of this T cell receptor beta chain was carried out in a study of blood T cells in healthy people across ages. This clonotype was seen a few times. Primers used in a second PCR of roughly 6 to 11 cycles were a sample-barcoded 5' primer and a J-beta primer mix. TCRdb reprocessed the 5' RACE reads via MiXCR and lists one record per CDR3 protein. Among about 640,000 distinct CDR3 sequences, over 40% were seen once, and the ten largest hold approximately 31%. The receptor was derived from an elderly man in good health. The sample consisted of blood.

In nucleotides, the CDR3 is TGCAGCGTTGGATCAATCGGCGGACTTGTGGAGACCCAGTACTTC. It specifies CSVGSIGGLVETQYF. V and J are TRBV29-1 and TRBJ2-5, with D possibly matching TRBD2 (5 bases). With 4 bases removed from V and 5 bases from J, the gap between germline ends came to 20 bases. This CDR3 has 15 residues. Per the germline V gene, CDR1 is SQVTM and CDR2 is ANQGSEA. Based on the CDR3 plus reference TRBV29-1 and TRBJ2-5, the full variable domain is SAVISQKPSRDICQRGTSLTIQCQVDSQVTMMFWYRQQPGQSLTLIATANQGSEATYESGFVIDKFPISRPNLTFSTLTVSNMSPEDSSIYLCSVGSIGGLVETQYFGPGTRLLVL.